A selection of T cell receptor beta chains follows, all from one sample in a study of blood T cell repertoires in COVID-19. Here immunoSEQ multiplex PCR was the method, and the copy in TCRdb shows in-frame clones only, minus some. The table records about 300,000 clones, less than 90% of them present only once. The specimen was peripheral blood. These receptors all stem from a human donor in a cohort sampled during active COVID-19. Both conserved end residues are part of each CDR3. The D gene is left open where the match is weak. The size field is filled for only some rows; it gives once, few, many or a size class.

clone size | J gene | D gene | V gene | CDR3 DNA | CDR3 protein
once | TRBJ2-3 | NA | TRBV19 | TGTGCCACTTCGGACAGAAGCACAGATACGCAGTATTTT | CATSDRSTDTQYF
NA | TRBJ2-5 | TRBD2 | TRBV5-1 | TGCGCCAGCAGCGGGAAACTAGCGGGAGGGCCCTACCAAGAGACCCAGTACTTC | CASSGKLAGGPYQETQYF
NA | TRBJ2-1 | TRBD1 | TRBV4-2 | TGTGCCAGCAGCCAAGTGACAGGGGGCTCCTACAATGAGCAGTTCTTC | CASSQVTGGSYNEQFF
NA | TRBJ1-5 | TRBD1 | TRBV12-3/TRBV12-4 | TGTGCCAGCAGAGGGACAGGGGTTCAGCCCCAGCATTTT | CASRGTGVQPQHF
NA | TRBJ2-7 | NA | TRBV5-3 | TGTGCCAGAAGCCAACAGGGTTTTCACACCTTAAGGAGCTCCTACGAGCAGTACTTC | CARSQQGFHTLRSSYEQYF
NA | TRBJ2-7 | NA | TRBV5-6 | TGTGCCAGCAGCTTGGCTTCCTACGAGCAGTACTTC | CASSLASYEQYF
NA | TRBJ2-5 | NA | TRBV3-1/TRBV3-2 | TGTGCCAGCAGCCGATCCGGGAGCCAAGAGACCCAGTACTTC | CASSRSGSQETQYF
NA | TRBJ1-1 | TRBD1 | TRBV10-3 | TGTGCCATCAGTGAGACGGGACAGGGGGCCGAAGCTTTCTTT | CAISETGQGAEAFF
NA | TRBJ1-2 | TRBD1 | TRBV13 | TGTGCCAGCAGCTTGGGACGACAGGGACTTTACGGCTACACCTTC | CASSLGRQGLYGYTF
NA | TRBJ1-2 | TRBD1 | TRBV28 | TGTGCCAGCAGTTCGGGGACAGGGAACTATGGCTACACCTTC | CASSSGTGNYGYTF
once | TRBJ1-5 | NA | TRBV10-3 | TGTGCCATCAGAGACGGGGTTGGAGCCCTAAATCAGCCCCAGCATTTT | CAIRDGVGALNQPQHF
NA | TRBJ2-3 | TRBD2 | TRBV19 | TGTGCCAGTAGTATTTATCCCCGGATCAGCGGGAGGGGTTTCGGCACAGATACGCAGTATTTT | CASSIYPRISGRGFGTDTQYF
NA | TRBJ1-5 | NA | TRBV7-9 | TGTGCCAGCAGCTTAGGACAGCTTCAGCCCCAGCATTTT | CASSLGQLQPQHF
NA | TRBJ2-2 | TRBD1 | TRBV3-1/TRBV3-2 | TGTGCCAGCAGCCAAGGGGGGACAGCGAACACCGGGGAGCTGTTTTTT | CASSQGGTANTGELFF
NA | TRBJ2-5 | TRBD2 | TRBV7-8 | TGTGCCAGCAGCTTAGCTAGCGGGATAACTGTAGAGACCCAGTACTTC | CASSLASGITVETQYF
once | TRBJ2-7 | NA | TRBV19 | TGTGCCAGTAGTTCGACAGGTACGGGCTACGAGCAGTACTTC | CASSSTGTGYEQYF
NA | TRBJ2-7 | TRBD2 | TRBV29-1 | TGCAGCGTTAGGTCGGGAGGTTCCTACGAGCAGTACTTC | CSVRSGGSYEQYF
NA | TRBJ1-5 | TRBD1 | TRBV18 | TGTGCCAGCTCAATCCTCGGGACAGGGGACAATCAGCCCCAGCATTTT | CASSILGTGDNQPQHF
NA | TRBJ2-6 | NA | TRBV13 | TGTGCCAGCAGCTTGAACAGGGTCTCCGGGGCCAACGTCCTGACTTTC | CASSLNRVSGANVLTF
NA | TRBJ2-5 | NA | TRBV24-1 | TGTGCCACCAGTGATGTACGACAGAGCCAAGAGACCCAGTACTTC | CATSDVRQSQETQYF
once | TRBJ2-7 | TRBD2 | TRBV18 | TGTGCCAGCTCACCACCGGGGGGACTAGCGGGAGCCGGAAACTACGAGCAGTACTTC | CASSPPGGLAGAGNYEQYF
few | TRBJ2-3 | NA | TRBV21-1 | TGTGCCAGCAGCAAAGCGGGGGTGCGGGGGCCAGGCCGCAGAGATACGCAGTATTTT | CASSKAGVRGPGRRDTQYF
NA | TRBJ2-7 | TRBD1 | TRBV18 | TGTGCCAGCTCACCCCGACAGGGTTGGAACGAGCAGTACTTC | CASSPRQGWNEQYF
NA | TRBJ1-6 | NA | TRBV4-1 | TGCGCCAGCAGCCAAGTACCGGGTGGGTCCTATAATTCACCCCTCCACTTT | CASSQVPGGSYNSPLHF
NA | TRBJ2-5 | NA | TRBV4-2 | TGTGCCAGCAGCCAAGATTGGAGGAGCCAAGAGACCCAGTACTTC | CASSQDWRSQETQYF
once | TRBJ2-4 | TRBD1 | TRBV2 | TGTGCCAGCAGTGCGACAGGGGAAGTGAGGGTGTTC | CASSATGEVRVF
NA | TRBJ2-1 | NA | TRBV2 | TGTGCCAGCGAAGCCGGGGGAATCAATGAGCAGTTCTTC | CASEAGGINEQFF
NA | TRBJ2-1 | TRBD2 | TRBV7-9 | TGTGCCAGCAGCTTAGTCTGGCTAGCGGGAAACAATGAGCAGTTCTTC | CASSLVWLAGNNEQFF
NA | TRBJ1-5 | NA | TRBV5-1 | TGCGCCAGCAGCACCGGACAGCCTAATCAGCCCCAGCATTTT | CASSTGQPNQPQHF
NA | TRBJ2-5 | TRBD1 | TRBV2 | TGTGCCACCCTGCGGGACAGGGGAATCCAAGAGACCCAGTACTTC | CATLRDRGIQETQYF
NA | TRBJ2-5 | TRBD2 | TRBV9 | TGTGCCAGCAGCGTAGGACGGGAGGGCTGGGAGACCCAGTACTTC | CASSVGREGWETQYF
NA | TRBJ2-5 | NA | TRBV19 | TGTGCCAGTAGTATTACGCCGGGGTCCTGGGAGACCCAGTACTTC | CASSITPGSWETQYF
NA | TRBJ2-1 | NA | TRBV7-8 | TGTGCCAGCAGCCCCCGGGTCGAGCAGTTCTTC | CASSPRVEQFF
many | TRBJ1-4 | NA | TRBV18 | TGTGCCAGCTCACCGGTAGGGGCAACTAATGAAAAACTGTTTTTT | CASSPVGATNEKLFF
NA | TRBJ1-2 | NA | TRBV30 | TGTGCCTGGAGCCACGGAGCTAACTATGGCTACACCTTC | CAWSHGANYGYTF
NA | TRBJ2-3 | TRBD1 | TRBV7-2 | TGTGCCAGCAGCCTCGGACAGGGGGCAGATACGCAGTATTTT | CASSLGQGADTQYF
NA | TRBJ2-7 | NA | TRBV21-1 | TGTGCCCTAGGGGCGGCCACCTACGAGCAGTACTTC | CALGAATYEQYF
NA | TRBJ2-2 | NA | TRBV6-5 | TGTGCCAGCAAGGACTTTAGCGGCGGGGAGCTGTTTTTT | CASKDFSGGELFF
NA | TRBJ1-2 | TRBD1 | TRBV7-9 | TGTGCCAGCAACAGACAGGGGACAAACTATGGCTACACCTTC | CASNRQGTNYGYTF
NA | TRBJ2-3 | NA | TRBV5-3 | TGTGCCAGAAGCTGCCTACCCCTGGGCGGGAATTTTACAGATACGCAGTATTTT | CARSCLPLGGNFTDTQYF
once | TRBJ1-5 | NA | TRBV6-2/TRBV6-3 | TGTGCCAGCAGCGATGAGGGTGCCAATCAGCCCCAGCATTTT | CASSDEGANQPQHF
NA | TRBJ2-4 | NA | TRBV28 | TGTGCCAGCAGTTTGCAGAAAAACATTCAGTACTTC | CASSLQKNIQYF
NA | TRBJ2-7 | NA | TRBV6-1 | TGTGCCAGCAGTGAAGCTCCACCCGGAGGGGTTGGGGACGAGCAGTACTTC | CASSEAPPGGVGDEQYF
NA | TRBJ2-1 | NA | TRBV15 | TGTGCCACCAGCAGAGATCGTACTAGCTCCTACAATGAGCAGTTCTTC | CATSRDRTSSYNEQFF
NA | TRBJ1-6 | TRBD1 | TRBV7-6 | TGTGCCAGCAGCCCTGACAGGGCTCGGAATAATTCACCCCTCCACTTT | CASSPDRARNNSPLHF
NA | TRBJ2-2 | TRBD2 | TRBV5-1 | TGCGCCAGCAGCCCGACTAGCGGGGGATCCACCGGGGAGCTGTTTTTT | CASSPTSGGSTGELFF
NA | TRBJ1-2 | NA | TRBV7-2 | TGTGCCAGCAGCTTGGCGACAGCTACTAACTATGGCTACACCTTC | CASSLATATNYGYTF
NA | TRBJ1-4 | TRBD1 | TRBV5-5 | TGTGCCAGCAGCCCCTTGGGAGGAGGGACAGGGCATGAAAAACTGTTTTTT | CASSPLGGGTGHEKLFF
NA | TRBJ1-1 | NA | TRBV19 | TGTGCCAGTAGTGATGAACTGTGGAACACTGAAGCTTTCTTT | CASSDELWNTEAFF
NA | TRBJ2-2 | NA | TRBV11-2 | TGTGCCAGCAGCTTAGAAGACGTTAGCCGGGGCGGGGAGCTGTTTTTT | CASSLEDVSRGGELFF
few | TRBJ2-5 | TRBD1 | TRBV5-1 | TGCGCCAGCAGCTCCGGGACAGGGGGGGAGACCCAGTACTTC | CASSSGTGGETQYF
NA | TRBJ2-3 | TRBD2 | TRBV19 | TGTGCCAGTAGTATCTCTAGCGGGGGCACAGATACGCAGTATTTT | CASSISSGGTDTQYF
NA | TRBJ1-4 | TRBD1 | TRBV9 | TGTGCCAGCTCCGTGTCGACAGGGATGAGGCGACTGTTTTTT | CASSVSTGMRRLFF
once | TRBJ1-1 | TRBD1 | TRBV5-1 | TGCGCCAGCAGCTTCGGACAGGGGGCGCGTGGCACTGAAGCTTTCTTT | CASSFGQGARGTEAFF
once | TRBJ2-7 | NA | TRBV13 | TGTGCCAGCAGCCTTTTACAGGGAGCCTACGAGCAGTACTTC | CASSLLQGAYEQYF
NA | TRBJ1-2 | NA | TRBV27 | TGTGCCAGCAGTTTAGTGGGGAGGGGTGGGACCGGACCTAACTATGGCTACACCTTC | CASSLVGRGGTGPNYGYTF
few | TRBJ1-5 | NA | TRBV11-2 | TGTGCCAGCAGCTTACGAGTGAGGCAGCCCCAGCATTTT | CASSLRVRQPQHF
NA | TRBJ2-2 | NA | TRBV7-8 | TGTGCCAGCAGCCGGGGACTTACGAACACCGGGGAGCTGTTTTTT | CASSRGLTNTGELFF